Included here is one T cell receptor beta chain sequence, with context. The antigen remains undetermined. CDR1 and CDR2 from the germline V gene are SEHNR and FQNEAQ (reference sequence). The V end lost 0 bases, the J end lost 5 bases, and 10 bases lay between the germline ends. The length of the CDR3 is 14 residues. TCRdb keeps only in-frame clones here, not all; method: immunoSEQ multiplex PCR. The sample carries about 16,000 clones, about 53% recorded once. This entry is derived from a study of radiation and T cells in renal cell carcinoma. The sample's treatment: treatment-naive control, cytoreductive nephrectomy. Clear cell pathology was present in this patient's renal cell carcinoma. Study-wide points: Tumor samples were small regions of approximately 1.1 g.

The chain has TRBV7-9 and TRBJ1-2; possibly TRBD1 for D (5 bases). The input for sequencing was tumor tissue, taken from a patient whose treatment was nephrectomy without radiotherapy. The origin of this receptor is a man aged 40-49 years with renal cell carcinoma. This CDR3 reads CASSLAGVWYGYTF. As DNA, the CDR3 is TGTGCCAGCAGCTTAGCGGGGGTATGGTATGGCTACACCTTC. Together with reference TRBV7-9 and TRBJ1-2, the CDR3 gives the full variable domain: DTGVSQNPRHKITKRGQNVTFRCDPISEHNRLYWYRQTLGQGPEFLTYFQNEAQLEKSRLLSDRFSAERPKGSFSTLEIQRTEQGDSAMYLCASSLAGVWYGYTFGSGTRLTVV.